This T cell receptor beta chain was profiled in a study of shared clonotypes between healthy human individuals. Turning to the study itself: The donors, a couple of women and a few men, were aged 18 to 49. Used for every donor were three CD4 naive, three CD4 memory, two CD8 naive and one CD8 memory plate.

Adults of Caucasian background living in Nashville, Tennessee made up all donors. V was cut by 2 bases and J by 9 bases, with 22 bases left in between. The CDR3 consists of 16 residues. Germline loops: CDR1 PRHDT, CDR2 FYEKMQ (reference sequence). Genomic DNA from each subset was divided evenly over several immunoSEQ plates. Method: immunoSEQ multiplex PCR; TCRdb's copy keeps in-frame clones and lacks some. The profile shows roughly 2.6 million clones, roughly nine tenths of them singletons. This receptor was taken from a man younger than 30 in good health. Source material: naive CD4+ T cells sorted from blood. Sample subset: CD45RA+ positively selected. This chain joins TRBV13 and TRBJ2-5; no clear D. Written as DNA, the CDR3 is TGTGCCAGCAGCTTACAAGGAAGCGCCCCCTCGGATCCCCAGTACTTC. As protein: CASSLQGSAPSDPQYF.